Listed below are T cell receptor beta chains from one sample, sequenced in a study of T-cell memory formation after mild COVID-19. Via MiXCR, TCRdb re-called the 5' RACE reads, giving one row per CDR3 protein. The data show roughly 250,000 distinct CDR3 sequences, about a sixth seen once. The sequencing input was PBMCs or a T cell subset sorted from them (not recorded which). Every receptor here comes from a man younger than 35 who had mild COVID-19 (a few samples of this study predate the infection). Cell type and time point are not known. CDR3s include the opening cysteine and the closing phenylalanine or tryptophan. D genes are given only for firm matches. Some rows have no size entry. The others give once, few or many, or a class for an expanded clone.

TRBD1	NA	TRBV5-1	TRBJ2-6	CASRQGATSGANVLTF	TGCGCCAGCAGACAGGGGGCGACCTCTGGGGCCAACGTCCTGACTTTC
NA	NA	TRBV5-1	TRBJ2-7	CASFPTGNYNEQYF	TGCGCCAGTTTTCCTACAGGGAACTACAACGAGCAGTACTTC
NA	NA	TRBV5-1	TRBJ2-7	CASSSNPGASYEQYF	TGCGCCAGCAGCTCCAATCCCGGGGCGTCCTACGAGCAGTACTTC
NA	NA	TRBV7-2	TRBJ2-5	CASSFLGGQETQYF	TGTGCCAGCAGCTTTTTGGGGGGGCAGGAGACCCAGTACTTC
TRBD1	many	TRBV11-2	TRBJ1-1	CASSFSVGQGMNTEAFF	TGTGCCAGCAGCTTCTCTGTCGGACAGGGGATGAACACTGAAGCTTTCTTT
TRBD1	NA	TRBV28	TRBJ2-1	CASSIGTGYNEQFF	TGTGCCAGCAGCATCGGGACAGGGTACAATGAGCAGTTCTTC
NA	few	TRBV5-1	TRBJ2-5	CASSRSDTLETQYF	TGCGCCAGCAGCCGTTCGGACACCCTAGAGACCCAGTACTTC
NA	NA	TRBV4-3	TRBJ1-1	CASSQDRADYAEAFF	TGCGCCAGCAGCCAAGATCGGGCAGACTACGCTGAAGCTTTCTTT
NA	NA	TRBV12-3/TRBV12-4	TRBJ2-7	CASSLSVVDYEQYF	TGTGCCAGCAGTTTAAGTGTTGTAGACTACGAGCAGTACTTC
TRBD1	few	TRBV28	TRBJ1-1	CASSRPGTGNTEAFF	TGTGCCAGCAGTCGCCCCGGGACAGGGAACACTGAAGCTTTCTTT
NA	few	TRBV7-3	TRBJ2-2	CASSPTAGSGELFF	TGTGCCAGCAGCCCCACGGCAGGCTCCGGGGAGCTGTTTTTT
NA	few	TRBV20-1	TRBJ2-1	CSARDGVSGANSYNEQFF	TGCAGTGCTAGAGATGGGGTCTCCGGGGCCAACTCCTACAATGAGCAGTTCTTC
NA	few	TRBV5-1	TRBJ2-2	CASMVGGYTGELFF	TGCGCCAGCATGGTCGGGGGCTACACCGGGGAGCTGTTTTTT
TRBD1	NA	TRBV19	TRBJ1-1	CATEQGSAFF	TGTGCCACCGAACAGGGGTCAGCTTTCTTT
NA	many	TRBV19	TRBJ1-1	CASSNHELTEAFF	TGTGCCAGTAGTAACCATGAGCTCACTGAAGCTTTCTTT
NA	NA	TRBV29-1	TRBJ2-5	CSSTRGGWQETQYF	TGCAGCTCGACCAGGGGGGGATGGCAAGAGACCCAGTACTTC
NA	NA	TRBV5-1	TRBJ1-6	CASSRGVAGGSSPLHF	TGCGCCAGCAGCCGGGGTGTGGCGGGGGGCAGTTCACCACTCCACTTT
NA	few	TRBV5-8	TRBJ1-4	CASSLSAEERLFF	TGTGCCAGCAGCTTGTCGGCTGAGGAAAGGCTGTTTTTT
TRBD2	NA	TRBV7-2	TRBJ2-3	CASSLRGATDTQYF	TGTGCCAGCAGCTTGCGGGGGGCCACAGATACGCAGTATTTT
NA	NA	TRBV5-5	TRBJ2-3	CASSSGGPGDTQYF	TGTGCCAGCAGCTCCGGAGGTCCTGGGGATACGCAGTATTTT
NA	many	TRBV15	TRBJ1-1	CATSRDGGVTEAFF	TGTGCCACCAGCAGAGATGGAGGAGTCACTGAAGCTTTCTTT
TRBD2	NA	TRBV5-1	TRBJ2-1	CASSSFSGGLGNEQFF	TGCGCCAGCAGCTCCTTTAGCGGGGGCCTGGGCAATGAGCAGTTCTTC
NA	NA	TRBV9	TRBJ2-3	CASSPMGVTDTQYF	TGTGCCAGCAGCCCCATGGGGGTCACAGATACGCAGTATTTT
NA	NA	TRBV6-5	TRBJ1-6	CASSYSADSPLHF	TGTGCCAGCAGTTACTCGGCTGATTCACCCCTCCACTTT
NA	many	TRBV7-8	TRBJ2-5	CASSPTSGETQYF	TGTGCCAGCAGCCCAACTAGTGGTGAGACCCAGTACTTC
NA	NA	TRBV7-2	TRBJ1-1	CASSLLLNPEAFF	TGTGCCAGCAGCTTACTGCTGAACCCTGAAGCTTTCTTT
NA	NA	TRBV7-6	TRBJ2-5	CASSPIEETQYF	TGTGCCAGCAGCCCCATTGAGGAGACCCAGTACTTC
TRBD2	few	TRBV6-5	TRBJ2-3	CASQTSGGSDTQYF	TGTGCCAGCCAGACTAGCGGGGGGTCTGATACGCAGTATTTT
NA	NA	TRBV20-1	TRBJ1-1	CSARGTLNTEAFF	TGCAGTGCTAGAGGGACATTAAACACTGAAGCTTTCTTT
TRBD1	few	TRBV7-2	TRBJ2-1	CASSLGTGYLNEQFF	TGTGCCAGCAGCCTCGGGACAGGGTATCTGAATGAGCAGTTCTTC
NA	NA	TRBV5-1	TRBJ2-3	CASSPTGLSTDTQYF	TGCGCCAGCAGCCCAACAGGACTGAGCACAGATACGCAGTATTTT
NA	NA	TRBV9	TRBJ1-2	CASSVGSYGYTF	TGTGCCAGCAGCGTAGGGTCCTATGGCTACACCTTC
TRBD2	many	TRBV5-1	TRBJ2-3	CASSLGLAAWDTQYF	TGCGCCAGCAGCTTGGGACTAGCGGCTTGGGATACGCAGTATTTT
TRBD2	many	TRBV5-1	TRBJ2-1	CASSSGLAGAEQFF	TGCGCCAGCAGCTCTGGACTAGCGGGGGCCGAGCAGTTCTTC
TRBD1	few	TRBV12-3/TRBV12-4	TRBJ1-1	CASSSLFGTGNTEAFF	TGTGCCAGCAGTTCACTTTTTGGGACAGGGAACACTGAAGCTTTCTTT
TRBD1	NA	TRBV5-1	TRBJ1-2	CASSAIQGQGYTF	TGCGCCAGCAGCGCAATACAGGGGCAAGGCTACACCTTC
TRBD1	few	TRBV19	TRBJ1-6	CASSMLPGQGTSPLHF	TGTGCCAGTAGTATGCTCCCGGGACAGGGGACGTCACCCCTCCACTTT
TRBD1	few	TRBV2	TRBJ1-3	CASNGQAGNTIYF	TGTGCCAGTAACGGACAGGCTGGAAACACCATATATTTT
TRBD1	few	TRBV4-3	TRBJ1-2	CASSQDKGAGYGYTF	TGCGCCAGCAGCCAAGATAAGGGGGCAGGCTATGGCTACACCTTC
TRBD1	few	TRBV24-1	TRBJ1-5	CATRGGGTGNQPQHF	TGTGCCACCCGGGGTGGCGGGACAGGCAATCAGCCCCAGCATTTT
NA	few	TRBV14	TRBJ1-1	CASSQGGLVGTEAFF	TGTGCCAGCAGCCAAGGGGGTCTGGTAGGGACTGAAGCTTTCTTT
TRBD2	few	TRBV5-1	TRBJ2-1	CASSPGGRSAYNEQFF	TGCGCCAGCAGCCCGGGGGGGAGGTCCGCTTACAATGAGCAGTTCTTC
NA	few	TRBV5-1	TRBJ2-2	CASSPRTGQTGELFF	TGCGCCAGCAGCCCCCGCACGGGGCAAACCGGGGAGCTGTTTTTT
NA	few	TRBV28	TRBJ1-2	CASSFPTGYTF	TGTGCCAGCAGTTTCCCAACTGGCTACACCTTC
NA	NA	TRBV24-1	TRBJ2-5	CAVGPRGFEETQYF	TGTGCCGTTGGCCCCAGGGGTTTCGAAGAGACCCAGTACTTC
NA	once	TRBV4-1	TRBJ2-7	CASSQAGAQPYEQYF	TGCGCCAGCAGCCAAGCCGGGGCGCAGCCCTACGAGCAGTACTTC
TRBD1	NA	TRBV10-3	TRBJ2-3	CAISPGQGIDTQYF	TGTGCCATCAGCCCGGGACAGGGGATAGATACGCAGTATTTT
TRBD1	few	TRBV4-1	TRBJ1-5	CASSQGIRGLRAGSNQPQHF	TGCGCCAGCAGCCAAGGAATTAGGGGGCTCCGCGCTGGTAGCAATCAGCCCCAGCATTTT
TRBD2	few	TRBV6-5	TRBJ2-3	CASGYTGAGGITDTQYF	TGTGCCAGCGGATACACCGGAGCGGGGGGCATCACAGATACGCAGTATTTT
NA	NA	TRBV6-6	TRBJ2-3	CASSLTRPTDTQYF	TGTGCCAGCAGTCTCACTAGACCCACAGATACGCAGTATTTT
NA	NA	TRBV6-5	TRBJ1-5	CASRTHAAGNQPQHF	TGTGCCAGCAGGACCCATGCAGCAGGAAATCAGCCCCAGCATTTT
NA	NA	TRBV12-3/TRBV12-4	TRBJ1-1	CASSYGPGIMNTEAFF	TGTGCCAGCAGTTACGGACCGGGGATTATGAACACTGAAGCTTTCTTT
NA	few	TRBV4-1	TRBJ1-1	CASSQEVPGRWNTEAFF	TGCGCCAGCAGCCAAGAGGTACCGGGACGGTGGAACACTGAAGCTTTCTTT
NA	NA	TRBV5-1	TRBJ2-2	CASKVGNTGELFF	TGCGCCAGCAAGGTGGGGAACACCGGGGAGCTGTTTTTT
NA	NA	TRBV3-1	TRBJ2-2	CASSQDPVRTGELFF	TGTGCCAGCAGCCAAGATCCGGTCAGGACCGGGGAGCTGTTTTTT
NA	few	TRBV15	TRBJ1-6	CATSRENSPLHF	TGTGCCACCAGCAGAGAAAATTCACCCCTCCACTTT
NA	NA	TRBV6-5	TRBJ1-4	CASTPGLLAGEKLFF	TGTGCCAGCACCCCGGGACTCCTCGCCGGTGAAAAACTGTTTTTT